The next 9 T cell receptor beta chains were all read from a single sample in a study of cytomegalovirus exposure and HLA in healthy donors. The PCR employed 60 Vbeta primers together with 13 Jbeta primers. TCRdb's table, derived via immunoSEQ multiplex PCR, lists solely in-frame clones and lacks some. The table lists 80,000 to 100,000 clones, 55% to 75% of them singletons. The sequencing sample was made of PBMCs. The receptor source for this set is a man over 45 in good health and CMV-seronegative.

J is TRBJ2-2 and V is TRBV6-5; D might be TRBD1 (6 bases). Looked up from germline, CDR1 is MNHEY and CDR2 is SVGAGI. There are 16 residues in the CDR3. V gave up 0 bases and J gave up 5 bases, with 13 bases separating them. The CDR3 loop reads CASSYSGGLGTGELFF. CDR3 in DNA: TGTGCCAGCAGTTACTCAGGGGGTTTGGGAACCGGGGAGCTGTTTTTT.

This chain uses TRBV6-5 with TRBJ1-1; D perhaps matches TRBD1 (5 bases). Germline V gives CDR1 MNHEY, CDR2 SVGAGI. The ends were cut back, 2 bases at V and 4 bases at J, with 5 bases in the middle. The CDR3 sequence is 12 residues long. DNA for the CDR3: TGTGCCAGCAGTTACGACAGCACTGAAGCTTTCTTT. Its translation is CASSYDSTEAFF.

This clone appeared once. V gene TRBV6-6 combines with J gene TRBJ1-1, with D possibly being TRBD1 (6 bases). This CDR3 has 16 residues. CDR1 MNHNY and CDR2 SVGAGI come from the germline V gene (reference sequence). V lost 0 bases to trimming and J lost 5 bases, with 16 bases between them. This CDR3 is CASSYSEQGPGTEAFF. The CDR3 DNA is TGTGCCAGCAGTTACTCGGAACAGGGCCCAGGAACTGAAGCTTTCTTT.

This clone has just one count. The V gene is TRBV13, the J gene TRBJ2-3; tentative D call: TRBD1 (5 bases). The CDR3 is 14 amino acids. The ends were cut back, 5 bases at V and 6 bases at J, with 15 bases in the middle. Germline CDR1 and CDR2: PRHDT and FYEKMQ (reference sequence). CDR3 sequence: CASSPTGFADTQYF. CDR3 bases: TGTGCCAGCAGCCCCACAGGTTTTGCCGATACGCAGTATTTT.

This chain joins TRBV27 and TRBJ2-5; 15 bases line up with TRBD2. CDR1 is MNHEY, CDR2 SMNVEV, per germline (reference sequence). Trimming removed 4 bases from V and 2 bases from J; junction bases left unmatched: 11. The CDR3 runs to 19 residues. CDR3 bases: TGTGCCAGCAGTTCCCTCCGGACTAGCGGGAGGGCAAAGCAAGAGACCCAGTACTTC. It codes for CASSSLRTSGRAKQETQYF.

This clone was seen only a few times. The chain recombines TRBV5-1 with TRBJ1-4; 7 bases align to TRBD1. Germline loops: CDR1 SGHRS, CDR2 YFSETQ. CDR3 length: 13 residues. V shed 4 bases, J shed 10 bases, and the junction held 7 bases outside the gene matches. Here the CDR3 reads CASSIGGTAKLFF. CDR3 DNA sequence: TGCGCCAGCAGCATTGGAGGGACAGCAAAACTGTTTTTT.

This clone was recorded a few times. Here the CDR3 DNA reads TGTGCCAGCAATCCGGGACACAACACTGAAGCTTTCTTT. Protein product: CASNPGHNTEAFF. The V call is TRBV28, the J call TRBJ1-1; D is perhaps TRBD1 (6 bases). CDR3 size: 13 residues. CDR1 MDHEN and CDR2 SYDVKM come from the germline V gene. Trimming left V 7 bases short and J 2 bases short, with 11 bases between. Together with reference TRBV28 and TRBJ1-1, the CDR3 gives the full variable domain: DVKVTQSSRYLVKRTGEKVFLECVQDMDHENMFWYRQDPGLGLRLIYFSYDVKMKEKGDIPEGYSVSREKKERFSLILESASTNQTSMYLCASNPGHNTEAFFGQGTRLTVV.

CDR3 DNA sequence: TGTGCCAGCACCGAACCAAACAGGGGAAATTACTACGAGCAGTACTTC. Its protein is CASTEPNRGNYYEQYF. The genes are TRBV28 and TRBJ2-7, with 7 bases identical to TRBD1. V was pared by 7 bases and J by 3 bases, with 15 bases of the junction left unmatched. There are 16 residues in the CDR3. Germline values: CDR1 MDHEN, CDR2 SYDVKM.

The J gene is TRBJ1-2, the V gene TRBV28; 7 bases are shared with TRBD1. This CDR3 is built from 13 residues. Germline lookup yields CDR1 MDHEN and CDR2 SYDVKM. With 3 bases clipped from V and 5 bases from J, the junction kept 3 bases outside the gene matches. The CDR3 nucleotides are TGTGCCAGCAGTTTTCCAGGGGGTTATGGCTACACCTTC. This codes for CASSFPGGYGYTF.